The 8 T cell receptor beta chains given below trace back to one sample, sequenced in a study of T cells in Graves' hyperthyroidism and ophthalmopathy. Amplified regions were TCR beta CDR3 sequences from RNA transcripts. First-round RT-PCR with HTBI primers amplified the TCR CDR3 region. TCRdb redid the calling of the multiplex PCR reads with MiXCR, one entry per CDR3 protein. The repertoire has more than 350,000 distinct CDR3 sequences, approximately 16% of them found once; the top ten carry roughly a fifth. The sample comprised blood. The receptors stem from a woman aged 55-75 years with Graves' ophthalmopathy.

The chain combines TRBV2 with TRBJ2-5; TRBD2 might be the D (8 bases). The CDR3 length is 15 residues. V was pared by 6 bases and J by 2 bases, with 16 bases between. CDR1 SNHLY and CDR2 FYNNEI come from the germline V gene. DNA of the CDR3: TGTGCCAGCAGGGCGGGGGGACAGAGACAAGAGACCCAGTACTTC. Its protein is CASRAGGQRQETQYF.

This clonotype was recorded many times. The CDR3 is CASSQVGQTQYF. DNA for the CDR3: TGTGCCAGCAGCCAGGTTGGACAGACCCAGTACTTC. The V gene is TRBV3-1, the J gene TRBJ2-5; unclear D gene. Germline V lookup: CDR1 LGHDT, CDR2 YNNKEL (reference sequence). V lost 3 bases and J 6 bases, leaving 8 bases between the germline ends. The CDR3 covers 12 residues.

This clonotype was detected only a few times. The chain recombines TRBV3-1 with TRBJ2-7; 8 bases map to TRBD1. The germline gives CDR1 LGHDT, CDR2 YNNKEL (reference sequence). The CDR3 is 15 amino acids. The V segment lost 4 bases and the J segment 2 bases; nucleotides outside the gene matches: 7. CDR3 in DNA: TGTGCCAGCAGCCCCGGGACAGGAGGCGCCTACGAGCAGTACTTC. It is translated as CASSPGTGGAYEQYF.

V is TRBV29-1 and J is TRBJ2-4; 8 nucleotides line up with TRBD1. The CDR3 covers 14 residues. Germline trimming cut 5 bases from V and 7 bases from J; bases unmatched to any gene: 10. Germline assignment: CDR1 SQVTM and CDR2 ANQGSEA. The CDR3 sequence is CSVLKWTGQNIQYF. Written as DNA, the CDR3 is TGCAGCGTTTTGAAATGGACAGGGCAGAACATTCAGTACTTC.

V gene TRBV19 combines with J gene TRBJ2-5, with 9 bases lining up with TRBD1. V lost 6 bases and J lost 1; bases outside the gene matches: 3. Germline V lookup: CDR1 LNHDA, CDR2 SQIVND (reference sequence). This CDR3 has 14 residues. The CDR3 here is CASRKTGGQETQYF. The DNA for the CDR3 is TGTGCCAGTAGAAAGACAGGGGGCCAAGAGACCCAGTACTTC.

This clonotype was seen repeatedly, ten times or more. The gene calls are TRBV7-9 and TRBJ1-1; no reliable D call. V shed 7 bases and J shed 0 bases, with 6 bases lying between them. The CDR3 sequence is 12 residues long. Germline V gene sequence: CDR1 SEHNR, CDR2 FQNEAQ (reference sequence). In DNA, the CDR3 is TGTGCCAGCACCAACATGAACACTGAAGCTTTCTTT. This sequence encodes CASTNMNTEAFF.

This clonotype appeared many times. This chain connects TRBV12-3 or TRBV12-4 to TRBJ2-3, with a weak D call TRBD2 (5 bases). Trimming pared 4 bases from V and 1 base from J, leaving 9 bases between. CDR3 length: 14 residues. The CDR3 protein is CASSSTAGTDTQYF. The CDR3, as DNA: TGTGCCAGCAGTTCTACAGCGGGCACAGATACGCAGTATTTT.

This clonotype was counted at least ten times. The rearrangement links TRBV15 to TRBJ1-1; possible D gene TRBD1, 5 bases. This CDR3 contains 13 residues. Trimming pared 7 bases from V and 4 bases from J, leaving 13 bases between. Germline CDR1 and CDR2: LNHNV and YYDKDF (reference sequence). CDR3: CATMSGETTEAFF. In DNA, the CDR3 is TGTGCCACCATGTCGGGGGAGACCACTGAAGCTTTCTTT. The full variable domain, rest sourced from reference TRBV15 and TRBJ1-1, is DAMVIQNPRYQVTQFGKPVTLSCSQTLNHNVMYWYQQKSSQAPKLLFHYYDKDFNNEADTPDNFQSRRPNTSFCFLDIRSPGLGDTAMYLCATMSGETTEAFFGQGTRLTVV.